The entry that follows covers one T cell receptor beta chain sequence. What it binds is not known. TCRdb itself ran the 5' RACE reads through MiXCR, one entry per CDR3 protein. Of approximately 250,000 distinct CDR3 sequences listed, approximately 6.8% are singletons. The data were taken from a study of T cells after yellow fever vaccination. Study-wide results and caveats: Among primary-vaccination clones, most reappeared after the booster, at around 97% for CD4 and about 90% for CD8. Although most clonotypes did not, a small share appeared in both CD4 and CD8 compartments. Abundant contaminating clonotypes from the bulk population could appear in FACS-sorted repertoires.

This receptor was identified in a young man who received the YFV17D yellow fever vaccine. Sequenced material: CD4+ T cells sorted from PBMCs, taken on the day of the yellow fever booster vaccination.

The chain's CDR3 is CASSLALSRGVAKNIQYF. The CDR3 region has the DNA TGTGCCAGCAGCTTAGCGCTTTCGCGTGGGGTGGCCAAAAACATTCAGTACTTC. The rearrangement uses TRBV7-8 and TRBJ2-4; D gene uncertain. Looked up from germline, CDR1 is SGHVS and CDR2 is FQNEAQ. The CDR3 totals 18 residues. The V gene lost 0 bases and the J gene lost 1 base, with 16 bases spanning the gap.